Below, 14 T cell receptor beta chains from the same sample are listed, as sequenced in a study of shared clonotypes between healthy human individuals (dated by TCRdb to the early 2020s). Libraries were made using the immunoSEQ multiplex PCR assay. TCRdb took over this immuneACCESS table, retaining in-frame rearrangements with V and J assigned. Such tables are incomplete; in checked studies, under half of the missing clones stem from an unresolved V gene, and the remainder is unexplained. This sample holds roughly 2.2 million clones; approximately 93% were observed only once. 0.35% to 0.5% of the sample comes from the top ten. The sequencing sample was made of naive CD4+ T cells from PBMCs. This specimen's cell subset or site label, per the study, means: CD45RA+ positively selected. These receptor sequences come from a man between 18 and 35 years old in good health. Some clones in this sample may be carry-over from other donors' samples.

The chain joins TRBV5-4 to TRBJ2-7; TRBD2 matches 10 bases. This CDR3 has 14 amino acids. V shed 5 bases, J shed 6 bases, and the junction held 8 bases outside the gene matches. The V gene's germline CDR1 is SGHNT and CDR2 YYREEE (reference sequence). As DNA, the CDR3 is TGTGCCAGCAGACACACTAGCGGGACTGGCGAGCAGTACTTC. This translates into CASRHTSGTGEQYF.

The V and J genes are TRBV7-2 and TRBJ1-1; no reliable D call. With 0 bases removed from V and 4 bases from J, the gap between germline ends came to 12 bases. The CDR3 totals 15 residues. CDR1 SGHTA and CDR2 FQGNSA come from the germline V gene. The CDR3 nucleotides are TGTGCCAGCAGCTTAGCTGCCGGTCTGGGCACTGAAGCTTTCTTT. Its protein product is CASSLAAGLGTEAFF. The complete variable domain, with remaining parts taken from reference TRBV7-2 and TRBJ1-1, reads GAGVSQSPSNKVTEKGKDVELRCDPISGHTALYWYRQSLGQGLEFLIYFQGNSAPDKSGLPSDRFSAERTGGSVSTLTIQRTQQEDSAVYLCASSLAAGLGTEAFFGQGTRLTVV.

The chain employs TRBV6-1 and TRBJ2-2; D is unclear. Germline values: CDR1 MNHNS, CDR2 SASEGT. Trimming removed 8 bases from V and 6 bases from J, with 19 bases in between. The CDR3 spans 15 residues. In DNA form, the CDR3 reads TGTGCCAGCCTATCTGGCATATATTTAGCCGGGGAGCTGTTTTTT. It specifies CASLSGIYLAGELFF.

The chain links TRBV4-2 to TRBJ2-2; a possible D gene is TRBD1 (6 bases). This CDR3 region has 18 residues. Trimming stripped 0 bases from V and 7 bases from J, with 21 bases between. Germline V gene data show CDR1 as LGHNA and CDR2 as YNFKEQ. The CDR3 coding sequence is TGTGCCAGCAGCCAAGAGGTTGTCCAGGGGCCGCGGGTCGGGGAGCTGTTTTTT. Protein: CASSQEVVQGPRVGELFF.

This clone appeared once. V usage is TRBV6-5 and J usage is TRBJ2-5; a possible D gene is TRBD2 (6 bases). Germline loops: CDR1 MNHEY, CDR2 SVGAGI. The CDR3 contains 15 residues. Trimming pared 0 bases from V and 2 bases from J, leaving 10 bases between. The CDR3 region is CASSYSYAGQETQYF. The CDR3 coding sequence is TGTGCCAGCAGTTACTCTTATGCGGGACAAGAGACCCAGTACTTC.

The chain has TRBV6-4 and TRBJ1-1, with a possible D match to TRBD1 (6 bases). Trimming pared 6 bases from V and 1 base from J, leaving 9 bases between. Germline V gives CDR1 MRHNA, CDR2 SNTAGT. This CDR3 contains 13 residues. The CDR3 sequence: CASRGQPNTEAFF. The CDR3 nucleotides are TGTGCCAGCAGAGGACAGCCGAACACTGAAGCTTTCTTT.

The chain couples TRBV5-1 to TRBJ1-1; D is undetermined. Trimming took off 3 bases at V and 0 bases at J, with 6 bases between the two ends. The CDR3 has 13 residues. Germline V CDR1 and CDR2: SGHRS, YFSETQ. The CDR3 DNA reads TGCGCCAGCAGCTCCGCGTTGAACACTGAAGCTTTCTTT. Amino acid sequence: CASSSALNTEAFF.

V gene TRBV5-1 combines with J gene TRBJ2-2, with 7 bases aligning to TRBD2. V dropped 4 bases and J dropped 2; count of bases not matched to a gene: 14. Germline V CDR1 and CDR2: SGHRS, YFSETQ. The CDR3 has 18 amino acids. This CDR3 reads CASSGGLGMTSNTGELFF. The DNA of the CDR3 is TGCGCCAGCAGCGGAGGACTAGGCATGACATCAAACACCGGGGAGCTGTTTTTT.

The chain combines TRBV27 with TRBJ2-3, with D hard to call. Looked up from germline, CDR1 is MNHEY and CDR2 is SMNVEV (reference sequence). This CDR3 comprises 16 residues. With 6 bases removed from V and 0 bases from J, the gap between germline ends came to 16 bases. The CDR3, as DNA: TGTGCCAGCAGCCCCGGGCGAGCTTCTAGCACAGATACGCAGTATTTT. Its protein product is CASSPGRASSTDTQYF.

J is TRBJ2-3 and V is TRBV28; D might be TRBD2 (6 bases). Germline CDR1 is MDHEN and CDR2 is SYDVKM. CDR3 length: 14 amino acids. The V end was cut by 7 bases, the J end by 11 bases, with 22 bases between. CDR3 DNA sequence: TGTGCCAGCACCTTGGGGGGTCCCAGGATGGGGCAGTATTTT. Amino acid sequence: CASTLGGPRMGQYF.

The rearrangement uses TRBV5-1 and TRBJ2-2; perhaps TRBD1 as D (6 bases). Germline V gives CDR1 SGHRS, CDR2 YFSETQ. V was clipped by 0 bases and J by 2 bases, with 14 bases between them. The CDR3 length is 17 residues. As DNA, the CDR3 is TGCGCCAGCAGCTTGGGAAGGGCAGGGGATAACACCGGGGAGCTGTTTTTT. It encodes CASSLGRAGDNTGELFF.

The genes are TRBV28 and TRBJ1-2; tentatively, D is TRBD1 (5 bases). V was cut by 10 bases and J by 4 bases, with 19 bases left in between. The CDR3 has 14 amino acids. From germline, CDR1 is MDHEN and CDR2 SYDVKM. CDR3 sequence: CATGRGAHGYGYTF. The CDR3 DNA reads TGTGCCACGGGGAGAGGGGCTCACGGCTATGGCTACACCTTC.

V gene TRBV29-1 combines with J gene TRBJ2-3, with D perhaps matching TRBD2 (6 bases). V was trimmed by 1 base and J by 4 bases, leaving 18 bases between them. The germline CDR1 and CDR2 sequences are SQVTM and ANQGSEA. The CDR3 length is 16 residues. The CDR3: CSVEGLRLAMADTQYF. CDR3 bases: TGCAGCGTTGAAGGGCTACGTCTAGCGATGGCAGATACGCAGTATTTT.

The V gene is TRBV7-9, the J gene TRBJ2-2, with 8 bases aligning to TRBD1. From germline, CDR1 is SEHNR and CDR2 FQNEAQ (reference sequence). V shed 5 bases, J shed 5 bases, and the junction held 7 bases outside the gene matches. CDR3 length equals 15 residues. As DNA, the CDR3 is TGTGCCAGCAGCCAGGGGGCGACGGGGACCGGGGAGCTGTTTTTT. Protein: CASSQGATGTGELFF.